The clone carrying this TCR beta chain was observed a handful of times. The data were taken from a study of blood T cell repertoires in COVID-19. About the research overall: Both acute and convalescent COVID-19 samples were obtained from the United States, Italy and Spain. T cells, B-cell-depleted T cells, or PBMCs provided the cDNA or gDNA that served as material.

In the source study's methods: Estimation of nucleated cell counts was performed using reference gene primer amplification. Sequencing used immunoSEQ multiplex PCR; TCRdb keeps in-frame clones, though not all of them. D and trimming were read from the DNA, whereas the V and J calls and clone size are those reported in that table. The sample records about 110,000 clones, approximately 90% being singletons. The trim removed 4 bases at V and 7 bases at J, leaving 1 base unmatched. CDR1 is MNHNY and CDR2 is SVGAGI in the germline V gene (reference sequence). CDR3 length: 13 amino acids. The clonotype originates from a woman in her 50s with acute or convalescent COVID-19. The rearrangement joins TRBV6-6 to TRBJ2-1; 10 positions agree with TRBD2. Sequenced: peripheral blood. This CDR3 reads CASSLTSGNEQFF. The CDR3 DNA reads as TGTGCCAGCAGTTTGACTAGCGGGAATGAGCAGTTCTTC.